The present T cell receptor beta chain was sequenced within a study of control samples from healthy donors and cancer patients. The CDR3 has 16 residues. Germline V gene data show CDR1 as MDHEN and CDR2 as SYDVKM. Trimming cost V 2 bases and J 8 bases; bases outside gene matches: 8. The repertoire was sequenced with immunoSEQ multiplex PCR; TCRdb's copy has only in-frame clones and lacks some. This repertoire includes fewer than 250,000 clones. The chain joins TRBV28 to TRBJ2-1, with TRBD2 matching over 11 bases. What was sequenced was blood. This TCR derives from a woman aged 25-40 years in good health. DNA for the CDR3: TGTGCCAGCAGTTTACCACTAGCGGGGGCCGGGGATGAGCAGTTCTTC. Its protein product is CASSLPLAGAGDEQFF.